The 25 T cell receptor beta chains given below trace back to one sample, sequenced in a study of T-cell memory formation after mild COVID-19. TCRdb fed the 5' RACE reads into MiXCR, producing one record per CDR3 protein. Altogether around 200,000 distinct CDR3 sequences are present, around 20% being singletons, with the ten largest covering 3% to 4%. The specimen was PBMCs or a T cell subset sorted from them (not recorded which). The receptors were sampled from a man aged 18 to 35 who had mild COVID-19 (a few samples of this study predate the infection). Cell type and time point are not known.

The chain has TRBV18 and TRBJ2-5, with 7 bases fitting TRBD1. The length of the CDR3 is 13 residues. V was pared by 3 bases and J by 5 bases, with 3 bases of the junction left unmatched. Germline-derived CDR1 and CDR2 are KGHSH and LQKENI. This CDR3 is CASSPTGMETQYF. For the CDR3, the DNA is TGTGCCAGCTCACCGACAGGGATGGAGACCCAGTACTTC.

This clonotype has ten or more counts. The rearrangement joins TRBV12-3 or TRBV12-4 to TRBJ1-6, with TRBD1 identical over 8 bases. With V trimmed by 6 bases and J by 7 bases, 5 bases remained unmatched. The CDR3 is 14 amino acids. The CDR3 loop is CASSSTGANSPLHF. CDR3 DNA: TGTGCCAGCAGCTCGACAGGGGCGAATTCACCCCTCCACTTT.

The genes are TRBV5-5 and TRBJ1-2; D remains unclear. Trimming removed 0 bases at V and 4 bases at J, with 13 bases between. CDR3 length equals 15 residues. Germline CDR1 reads SGHKS; CDR2 reads YYEKEE (reference sequence). The CDR3, as DNA: TGTGCCAGCAGCTTGGAATGGTCAGAGGGCTATGGCTACACCTTC. This codes for CASSLEWSEGYGYTF.

V is TRBV5-1 and J is TRBJ2-5; TRBD2 is a possible D gene (7 bases). The CDR3 totals 15 residues. Trimming took off 4 bases at V and 4 bases at J, with 17 bases between the two ends. CDR1 and CDR2 from the germline V gene are SGHRS and YFSETQ. The CDR3 DNA is TGCGCCAGCAGCCCCGGGGGGCCTTCGGGAGAGACCCAGTACTTC. The encoded protein is CASSPGGPSGETQYF.

The genes are TRBV6-2 or TRBV6-3 and TRBJ2-5, with D perhaps matching TRBD1 or TRBD2 (5 bases each). Germline CDR1 and CDR2: MNHEY and SVGEGT. V was cut by 8 bases and J by 2 bases, with 18 bases left in between. CDR3 length equals 15 residues. CDR3 nucleotide sequence: TGTGCCAGCGGTAAAGGGGAAGCGGTTCAAGAGACCCAGTACTTC. Translated, it gives CASGKGEAVQETQYF.

The CDR3 coding sequence is TGTGCCAGCAGTTTGGGCAGGGCGGTTAACACTGAAGCTTTCTTT. Encoded protein: CASSLGRAVNTEAFF. This chain joins TRBV12-3 or TRBV12-4 and TRBJ1-1, with D possibly matching TRBD1 (5 bases). This CDR3 spans 15 amino acids. Trimming took off 3 bases at V and 2 bases at J, with 13 bases between the two ends.

The chain employs TRBV11-1 and TRBJ1-1; D uncertain. CDR1 SGHAT and CDR2 FQDESV come from the germline V gene (reference sequence). V lost 5 bases, J lost 0 bases, and 10 bases lay in between. This CDR3 has 14 residues. CDR3 sequence: CASSPSPVNTEAFF. In DNA form, the CDR3 reads TGTGCCAGCAGCCCGTCCCCGGTGAACACTGAAGCTTTCTTT.

This clonotype was picked up a small number of times. The chain carries TRBV4-1 and TRBJ1-6; 7 nucleotides align to TRBD1. CDR3 length: 14 residues. V shed 0 bases, J shed 9 bases, and the junction held 2 bases outside the gene matches. Germline assignment: CDR1 MGHRA and CDR2 YSYEKL. The DNA for the CDR3 is TGCGCCAGCAGCCAAGATCAGGGGGGTTCACCCCTCCACTTT. Residues: CASSQDQGGSPLHF.

This clonotype was seen many times. V is TRBV7-9 and J is TRBJ1-6; D uncertain. The CDR3 consists of 12 residues. Germline CDR1 SEHNR, CDR2 FQNEAQ (reference sequence). Trimming pared 3 bases from V and 7 bases from J, leaving 4 bases between. CDR3 residues: CASSFQNSPLHF. CDR3 in DNA: TGTGCCAGCAGCTTCCAGAATTCACCCCTCCACTTT.

This clonotype is a singleton in its sample. The rearrangement uses TRBV7-2 and TRBJ1-1, with D perhaps matching TRBD1 (6 bases). The V gene's germline CDR1 is SGHTA and CDR2 FQGNSA. V was pared by 5 bases and J by 3 bases, with 19 bases between. The CDR3 has 16 residues. CDR3 nucleotides: TGTGCCAGCAGCCACAGGGCTGGGCGGGTGGACACTGAAGCTTTCTTT. This gives the protein CASSHRAGRVDTEAFF.

The chain combines TRBV20-1 with TRBJ2-5; 7 bases are a match to TRBD2. Germline CDR1 DFQATT, CDR2 SNEGSKA (reference sequence). The CDR3 contains 15 residues. V gave up 1 base and J gave up 2 bases; unmatched junction bases: 7. This chain's CDR3 is CSARGGGGFQETQYF. CDR3 coding DNA: TGCAGTGCTAGAGGAGGCGGGGGATTTCAAGAGACCCAGTACTTC.

This clonotype has more than one count but fewer than ten. V and J are TRBV3-1 and TRBJ1-1; D gene uncertain. Germline loops: CDR1 LGHDT, CDR2 YNNKEL (reference sequence). CDR3 length equals 12 residues. V lost 0 bases and J 8 bases, leaving 7 bases between the germline ends. CDR3 amino acids: CASSQDRREAFF. CDR3 bases: TGTGCCAGCAGCCAAGATCGAAGGGAAGCTTTCTTT.

The rearrangement links TRBV6-6 to TRBJ2-2, with 8 bases aligning to TRBD1. The germline CDR1 and CDR2 sequences are MNHNY and SVGAGI (reference sequence). V trimming: 4 bases; J trimming: 6 bases; junction bases outside the gene matches: 4. The CDR3 spans 14 residues. CDR3 residues: CASSSPGGAGELFF. The CDR3 coding sequence is TGTGCCAGCAGTTCGCCAGGGGGCGCCGGGGAGCTGTTTTTT.

The genes are TRBV6-5 and TRBJ1-1; D is unclear. Trimming took off 2 bases at V and 1 base at J, with 8 bases between the two ends. Germline CDR1 and CDR2: MNHEY and SVGAGI. The CDR3 extends over 14 amino acids. CDR3 loop: CASSYHQSNTEAFF. DNA for the CDR3: TGTGCCAGCAGTTACCATCAATCGAACACTGAAGCTTTCTTT.

There are a few counts of this clonotype. The chain is built from TRBV4-1 and TRBJ2-3; 11 nucleotides align to TRBD2. CDR1 and CDR2 (germline): MGHRA, YSYEKL. The CDR3 has 14 amino acids. J was trimmed by 6 bases and V by 3 bases; bases with no gene match: 2. This CDR3 reads CASSQTSGADTQYF. CDR3 nucleotide sequence: TGCGCCAGCAGCCAGACTAGCGGGGCCGATACGCAGTATTTT.

This chain connects TRBV6-1 to TRBJ1-1, with 10 bases identical to TRBD1. The CDR3 is 11 amino acids. The J segment lost 8 bases and the V segment lost 6 bases, leaving 0 bases of the junction unmatched. CDR1 and CDR2 (germline): MNHNS, SASEGT. Here the CDR3 reads CASRDRGEAFF. In DNA, the CDR3 is TGTGCCAGCAGGGACAGGGGGGAAGCTTTCTTT.

This clonotype has only a few counts. The gene calls are TRBV14 and TRBJ2-1, with TRBD1 identical over 10 bases. There are 13 residues in the CDR3. Germline trimming cut 0 bases from V and 14 bases from J; bases unmatched to any gene: 4. Germline CDR1 and CDR2: SGHDN and FVKESK. DNA for the CDR3: TGTGCCAGCAGCCAAGATTTAGGGACAGGGGAGTTCTTC. Amino acids: CASSQDLGTGEFF.

This clonotype was seen a handful of times. The J gene is TRBJ1-2, the V gene TRBV5-1; unclear D gene. The CDR3 sequence is 18 residues long. Germline CDR1 SGHRS, CDR2 YFSETQ. With 4 bases removed from V and 1 base from J, the gap between germline ends came to 23 bases. The CDR3 nucleotides read TGCGCCAGCAGCCACCGCCCGAGGGAGGATTGGGGTAACTATGGCTACACCTTC. Amino acid sequence: CASSHRPREDWGNYGYTF.

The table lists this clonotype with a few counts. V and J are TRBV12-3 or TRBV12-4 and TRBJ2-5; D gene unclear. The CDR3 length is 13 residues. V dropped 3 bases and J dropped 1 base, with 6 bases sitting between them. The chain's CDR3 is CASSFNLQETQYF. In DNA form, the CDR3 reads TGTGCCAGCAGTTTTAACCTCCAAGAGACCCAGTACTTC.

This clonotype has a single count. The chain recombines TRBV18 with TRBJ1-1, with 8 bases matching TRBD1. J lost 10 bases, V lost 3 bases, and 10 bases had no gene match. The CDR3 is made up of 14 amino acids. CDR1 is KGHSH, CDR2 LQKENI, per germline. The CDR3 protein is CASSPSPADRGAFF. The CDR3 region has the DNA TGTGCCAGCTCACCTTCTCCCGCCGACAGGGGAGCTTTCTTT. The variable domain in full, with the rest retrieved from reference TRBV18 and TRBJ1-1, is NAGVMQNPRHLVRRRGQEARLRCSPMKGHSHVYWYRQLPEEGLKFMVYLQKENIIDESGMPKERFSAEFPKEGPSILRIQQVVRGDSAAYFCASSPSPADRGAFFGQGTRLTVV.

There are a few counts of this clonotype. V is TRBV6-5 and J is TRBJ1-6; D ambiguous. V shed 6 bases and J shed 5 bases, with 20 bases lying between them. This CDR3 has 17 amino acids. Germline V gene lookup returns CDR1 MNHEY and CDR2 SVGAGI. CDR3 residues: CASRTSGFRSDNSPLHF. The CDR3, as DNA: TGTGCCAGCAGGACCTCGGGTTTTCGAAGTGATAATTCACCCCTCCACTTT.

This chain links TRBV6-5 with TRBJ1-5; D remains unclear. The germline V gene encodes CDR1 MNHEY and CDR2 SVGAGI. The V end was cut by 6 bases, the J end by 7 bases, with 13 bases between. The CDR3 is 13 amino acids. For the CDR3, the DNA is TGTGCCAGCAGCCGGGAGGGTGGGCAGCCCCAGCATTTT. This gives the protein CASSREGGQPQHF.

V gene TRBV24-1 combines with J gene TRBJ2-5, with TRBD1 identical over 7 bases. The CDR3 has 16 amino acids. The ends lost 4 bases at V and 3 bases at J; junction bases unmatched: 10. In germline, CDR1 is KGHDR, CDR2 SFDVKD. In DNA form, the CDR3 reads TGTGCCACCAGTGAAGGGGGCAGAACCGAAAAAGAGACCCAGTACTTC. Its translation is CATSEGGRTEKETQYF.

This clonotype turned up a few times. The rearrangement uses TRBV4-2 and TRBJ2-3, with D unclear. Deletions cut 5 bases from V and 0 bases from J, with 15 bases between. The length of the CDR3 is 16 residues. Germline V CDR1 and CDR2: LGHNA, YNFKEQ. For the CDR3, the DNA is TGTGCCAGCAGCGTCGAGGCCCCCCCTAGCACAGATACGCAGTATTTT. This encodes CASSVEAPPSTDTQYF.

This clonotype was seen at least ten times. V gene TRBV5-1 combines with J gene TRBJ1-2; 8 bases are a match to TRBD1. With V trimmed by 1 base and J by 8 bases, 4 bases remained unmatched. The CDR3 runs to 13 residues. Germline V gene sequence: CDR1 SGHRS, CDR2 YFSETQ. The CDR3 coding sequence is TGCGCCAGCAGCTTGCAGGGGGCGGACGGCTACACCTTC. Amino acid sequence: CASSLQGADGYTF.